These T cell receptor beta chains were read from a single sample in a study of human T cells and chemical hapten exposure. TCRdb re-called the RACE reads with MiXCR, one entry per CDR3 protein. The sample includes more than 75,000 distinct CDR3 sequences, 8.6% seen only once; the top ten take roughly 1.4%. Sequencing was performed on whole blood. These receptors were collected from a male donor in good health. Some clones in this sample may be carry-over from other donors' samples. Both conserved end residues are part of each CDR3. D genes are given only for firm matches. The size entry is marked missing in some rows and otherwise reads once, few, many or a size class.

cdr3_length: 15; v_call: TRBV11-2; d_call: -; clone_size: few; j_call: TRBJ1-1; cdr3_aa: CASKTPLTANTEAFF; cdr3_nt: TGTGCCAGCAAAACCCCGTTGACAGCTAACACTGAAGCTTTCTTT
cdr3_length: 16; v_call: TRBV24-1; d_call: -; clone_size: -; j_call: TRBJ2-2; cdr3_aa: CATSEGGPKNTGELFF; cdr3_nt: TGTGCCACCAGTGAAGGGGGGCCGAAGAACACCGGGGAGCTGTTTTTT
cdr3_length: 12; v_call: TRBV28; d_call: -; clone_size: -; j_call: TRBJ2-6; cdr3_aa: CASSFRTLALTF; cdr3_nt: TGTGCCAGCAGTTTCCGGACTCTCGCCCTGACTTTC
cdr3_length: 16; v_call: TRBV11-2; d_call: TRBD2; clone_size: few; j_call: TRBJ2-7; cdr3_aa: CASSFHTSGASYEQYF; cdr3_nt: TGTGCCAGCAGCTTCCACACTAGCGGGGCTTCCTACGAGCAGTACTTC
cdr3_length: 11; v_call: TRBV10-3; d_call: TRBD1; clone_size: few; j_call: TRBJ1-2; cdr3_aa: CATGTGEGYTF; cdr3_nt: TGTGCCACGGGGACAGGGGAAGGCTACACCTTC
cdr3_length: 13; v_call: TRBV6-5; d_call: -; clone_size: -; j_call: TRBJ1-1; cdr3_aa: CASSYQPNTEAFF; cdr3_nt: TGTGCCAGCAGTTATCAGCCGAACACTGAAGCTTTCTTT
cdr3_length: 13; v_call: TRBV12-3/TRBV12-4; d_call: -; clone_size: many; j_call: TRBJ2-2; cdr3_aa: CASSLLNTGELFF; cdr3_nt: TGTGCCAGCAGTCTATTAAACACCGGGGAGCTGTTTTTT
cdr3_length: 12; v_call: TRBV10-3; d_call: -; clone_size: few; j_call: TRBJ2-5; cdr3_aa: CASLGIQETQYF; cdr3_nt: TGTGCCTCCTTGGGTATTCAAGAGACCCAGTACTTC
cdr3_length: 18; v_call: TRBV7-8; d_call: -; clone_size: few; j_call: TRBJ2-3; cdr3_aa: CASSLGGLGDDSTDTQYF; cdr3_nt: TGTGCCAGCAGCTTAGGAGGTCTAGGGGACGATAGCACAGATACGCAGTATTTT
cdr3_length: 13; v_call: TRBV6-5; d_call: -; clone_size: few; j_call: TRBJ1-1; cdr3_aa: CASSRAVNTEAFF; cdr3_nt: TGTGCCAGCAGTAGAGCAGTGAACACTGAAGCTTTCTTT
cdr3_length: 15; v_call: TRBV7-9; d_call: -; clone_size: few; j_call: TRBJ1-2; cdr3_aa: CASSLPKARNYGYTF; cdr3_nt: TGTGCCAGCAGCCTCCCCAAGGCCCGAAACTATGGCTACACCTTC
cdr3_length: 18; v_call: TRBV20-1; d_call: -; clone_size: -; j_call: TRBJ2-7; cdr3_aa: CSARSPRASLLGFYEQYF; cdr3_nt: TGCAGTGCTAGATCCCCCCGGGCTAGCCTGTTAGGTTTCTACGAGCAGTACTTC
cdr3_length: 13; v_call: TRBV2; d_call: TRBD1; clone_size: -; j_call: TRBJ1-2; cdr3_aa: CASSEDRGNGYTF; cdr3_nt: TGTGCCAGCAGTGAGGACAGGGGCAATGGCTACACCTTC
cdr3_length: 17; v_call: TRBV27; d_call: TRBD2; clone_size: many; j_call: TRBJ2-7; cdr3_aa: CASSLYYRDGRGYEQYF; cdr3_nt: TGTGCCAGCAGTTTATATTACCGGGACGGGAGGGGCTACGAGCAGTACTTC
cdr3_length: 14; v_call: TRBV12-3/TRBV12-4; d_call: TRBD2; clone_size: many; j_call: TRBJ2-7; cdr3_aa: CASCRDYLSYEQYF; cdr3_nt: TGTGCCAGCTGTCGGGACTATCTCTCCTACGAGCAGTACTTC
cdr3_length: 12; v_call: TRBV6-2/TRBV6-3; d_call: -; clone_size: few; j_call: TRBJ1-1; cdr3_aa: CASITTNTEAFF; cdr3_nt: TGTGCCAGCATTACCACGAACACTGAAGCTTTCTTT
cdr3_length: 16; v_call: TRBV19; d_call: TRBD1; clone_size: -; j_call: TRBJ2-2; cdr3_aa: CASSTGTGVNTGELFF; cdr3_nt: TGTGCCAGTAGTACCGGGACAGGAGTGAACACCGGGGAGCTGTTTTTT
cdr3_length: 19; v_call: TRBV7-9; d_call: TRBD1; clone_size: few; j_call: TRBJ1-5; cdr3_aa: CASSSFQGTGVLGNQPQHF; cdr3_nt: TGTGCCAGCAGCTCGTTCCAAGGGACAGGGGTCTTGGGCAATCAGCCCCAGCATTTT
cdr3_length: 12; v_call: TRBV6-2/TRBV6-3; d_call: -; clone_size: -; j_call: TRBJ2-1; cdr3_aa: CAGGYSYNEQFF; cdr3_nt: TGTGCCGGGGGCTACTCCTACAATGAGCAGTTCTTC
cdr3_length: 15; v_call: TRBV7-2; d_call: -; clone_size: few; j_call: TRBJ2-2; cdr3_aa: CASSSRGPDTGELFF; cdr3_nt: TGTGCCAGCAGCTCGCGGGGGCCCGACACCGGGGAGCTGTTTTTT
cdr3_length: 13; v_call: TRBV7-9; d_call: -; clone_size: many; j_call: TRBJ2-7; cdr3_aa: CASSFDRTYEQYF; cdr3_nt: TGTGCCAGCAGCTTCGACAGAACCTACGAGCAGTACTTC
cdr3_length: 15; v_call: TRBV20-1; d_call: -; clone_size: few; j_call: TRBJ1-6; cdr3_aa: CSASYSGTYNSPLHF; cdr3_nt: TGCAGTGCCTCGTACTCCGGGACGTATAATTCACCCCTCCACTTT
cdr3_length: 13; v_call: TRBV4-1; d_call: -; clone_size: many; j_call: TRBJ2-5; cdr3_aa: CASSKQPQETQYF; cdr3_nt: TGCGCCAGCAGCAAGCAGCCGCAAGAGACCCAGTACTTC
cdr3_length: 17; v_call: TRBV30; d_call: TRBD1; clone_size: few; j_call: TRBJ2-4; cdr3_aa: CALIPGTGGKAKNIQYF; cdr3_nt: TGTGCCTTAATCCCCGGGACAGGGGGCAAAGCCAAAAACATTCAGTACTTC
cdr3_length: 13; v_call: TRBV9; d_call: -; clone_size: -; j_call: TRBJ1-2; cdr3_aa: CASSAGLPYGYTF; cdr3_nt: TGTGCCAGCAGCGCGGGACTGCCCTATGGCTACACCTTC
cdr3_length: 16; v_call: TRBV5-5; d_call: TRBD2; clone_size: few; j_call: TRBJ2-5; cdr3_aa: CASSRGLVGSQETQYF; cdr3_nt: TGTGCCAGCAGTCGGGGACTAGTGGGATCCCAAGAGACCCAGTACTTC
cdr3_length: 16; v_call: TRBV12-3/TRBV12-4; d_call: -; clone_size: few; j_call: TRBJ1-4; cdr3_aa: CASRTNGGPTNEKLFF; cdr3_nt: TGTGCCAGCAGGACAAACGGGGGCCCAACTAATGAAAAACTGTTTTTT
cdr3_length: 14; v_call: TRBV27; d_call: -; clone_size: -; j_call: TRBJ2-7; cdr3_aa: CASRRGQSSYEQYF; cdr3_nt: TGTGCCAGCAGACGCGGACAGAGCTCCTACGAGCAGTACTTC
cdr3_length: 15; v_call: TRBV6-1; d_call: -; clone_size: many; j_call: TRBJ2-1; cdr3_aa: CASSSSRGDLGEQFF; cdr3_nt: TGTGCCAGCAGTTCATCTAGGGGGGACCTGGGTGAGCAGTTCTTC
cdr3_length: 15; v_call: TRBV9; d_call: -; clone_size: -; j_call: TRBJ1-5; cdr3_aa: CASSVGSGVNQPQHF; cdr3_nt: TGTGCCAGCAGCGTAGGTTCGGGGGTAAATCAGCCCCAGCATTTT
cdr3_length: 16; v_call: TRBV7-9; d_call: -; clone_size: few; j_call: TRBJ2-5; cdr3_aa: CASSLRTGGDQETQYF; cdr3_nt: TGTGCCAGCAGCTTAAGGACGGGCGGGGATCAAGAGACCCAGTACTTC
cdr3_length: 18; v_call: TRBV18; d_call: TRBD2; clone_size: -; j_call: TRBJ2-1; cdr3_aa: CASSPPGLAGGPAIEQFF; cdr3_nt: TGTGCCAGCTCACCACCGGGTCTAGCGGGAGGCCCAGCAATTGAGCAGTTCTTC
cdr3_length: 12; v_call: TRBV20-1; d_call: TRBD1; clone_size: many; j_call: TRBJ1-1; cdr3_aa: CSVNRGDTEAFF; cdr3_nt: TGCAGCGTTAACAGGGGAGACACTGAAGCTTTCTTT
cdr3_length: 16; v_call: TRBV27; d_call: TRBD1; clone_size: many; j_call: TRBJ1-1; cdr3_aa: CASSSPGQGMNTEAFF; cdr3_nt: TGTGCCAGCAGTTCACCGGGACAGGGAATGAACACTGAAGCTTTCTTT
cdr3_length: 14; v_call: TRBV9; d_call: -; clone_size: -; j_call: TRBJ1-5; cdr3_aa: CASSAQGSSQPQHF; cdr3_nt: TGTGCCAGCAGCGCGCAGGGGTCGTCTCAGCCCCAGCATTTT
cdr3_length: 15; v_call: TRBV4-1; d_call: -; clone_size: -; j_call: TRBJ1-1; cdr3_aa: CAISKEATLFTEAFF; cdr3_nt: TGCGCCATCAGCAAAGAGGCTACACTCTTCACTGAAGCTTTCTTT
cdr3_length: 11; v_call: TRBV12-5; d_call: -; clone_size: few; j_call: TRBJ1-1; cdr3_aa: CLGAGGAEAFF; cdr3_nt: TGTTTGGGAGCCGGGGGAGCTGAAGCTTTCTTT
cdr3_length: 16; v_call: TRBV6-5; d_call: TRBD1; clone_size: -; j_call: TRBJ1-1; cdr3_aa: CASSTRPGTGNTEAFF; cdr3_nt: TGTGCCAGCAGTACACGTCCCGGGACAGGGAACACTGAAGCTTTCTTT
cdr3_length: 14; v_call: TRBV7-9; d_call: -; clone_size: few; j_call: TRBJ2-7; cdr3_aa: CASSLLTGEDEQYF; cdr3_nt: TGTGCCAGCAGCTTACTGACGGGTGAAGACGAGCAGTACTTC
cdr3_length: 13; v_call: TRBV6-1; d_call: -; clone_size: many; j_call: TRBJ1-5; cdr3_aa: CASSGLQGQPQHF; cdr3_nt: TGTGCCAGCAGTGGTCTACAGGGCCAGCCCCAGCATTTT
cdr3_length: 14; v_call: TRBV5-1; d_call: -; clone_size: -; j_call: TRBJ2-5; cdr3_aa: CASLDGTGKETQYF; cdr3_nt: TGCGCCAGCTTAGATGGTACGGGAAAGGAGACCCAGTACTTC
cdr3_length: 12; v_call: TRBV30; d_call: -; clone_size: few; j_call: TRBJ1-1; cdr3_aa: CAWSVPEFEAFF; cdr3_nt: TGTGCCTGGAGTGTACCGGAGTTTGAAGCTTTCTTT
cdr3_length: 15; v_call: TRBV6-5; d_call: TRBD1; clone_size: many; j_call: TRBJ2-1; cdr3_aa: CASSRTDTGAHEQFF; cdr3_nt: TGTGCCAGCAGCCGTACGGATACAGGGGCGCATGAGCAGTTCTTC
cdr3_length: 16; v_call: TRBV5-1; d_call: -; clone_size: few; j_call: TRBJ2-7; cdr3_aa: CASSQGESGSSYEQYF; cdr3_nt: TGCGCCAGCAGCCAAGGTGAAAGCGGATCTTCCTACGAGCAGTACTTC
cdr3_length: 14; v_call: TRBV4-1; d_call: -; clone_size: few; j_call: TRBJ2-3; cdr3_aa: CASSKTSTVDTQYF; cdr3_nt: TGCGCCAGCAGCAAAACTTCGACGGTAGATACGCAGTATTTT
cdr3_length: 13; v_call: TRBV7-2; d_call: -; clone_size: many; j_call: TRBJ2-1; cdr3_aa: CASSLETYNEQFF; cdr3_nt: TGTGCCAGCAGCTTAGAGACCTACAATGAGCAGTTCTTC
cdr3_length: 16; v_call: TRBV6-4; d_call: TRBD1; clone_size: few; j_call: TRBJ2-3; cdr3_aa: CASSDGTGGGTDTQYF; cdr3_nt: TGTGCCAGCAGCGACGGGACAGGGGGCGGCACAGATACGCAGTATTTT
cdr3_length: 12; v_call: TRBV12-3/TRBV12-4; d_call: -; clone_size: few; j_call: TRBJ1-6; cdr3_aa: CASSLRDSPLHF; cdr3_nt: TGTGCCAGCAGTCTCCGGGATTCACCCCTCCACTTT
cdr3_length: 14; v_call: TRBV12-3/TRBV12-4; d_call: -; clone_size: many; j_call: TRBJ2-5; cdr3_aa: CASSSGLGGETQYF; cdr3_nt: TGTGCCAGCAGTTCAGGGCTCGGCGGAGAGACCCAGTACTTC
cdr3_length: 13; v_call: TRBV5-1; d_call: -; clone_size: -; j_call: TRBJ1-1; cdr3_aa: CASSLTGLDEAFF; cdr3_nt: TGCGCCAGCAGCTTGACCGGTTTGGACGAAGCTTTCTTT
cdr3_length: 18; v_call: TRBV28; d_call: TRBD2; clone_size: -; j_call: TRBJ2-7; cdr3_aa: CASLSGTSGKGRGLEQYF; cdr3_nt: TGTGCCAGCTTATCCGGGACTAGCGGGAAAGGGCGAGGGCTTGAGCAGTACTTC
cdr3_length: 14; v_call: TRBV5-1; d_call: -; clone_size: -; j_call: TRBJ2-1; cdr3_aa: CASSLGSQTNEQFF; cdr3_nt: TGCGCCAGCAGCTTGGGGTCTCAAACCAATGAGCAGTTCTTC
cdr3_length: 16; v_call: TRBV5-4; d_call: TRBD2; clone_size: -; j_call: TRBJ2-1; cdr3_aa: CASSFGTSGIYNEQFF; cdr3_nt: TGTGCCAGCAGCTTCGGGACTAGCGGGATCTACAATGAGCAGTTCTTC
cdr3_length: 15; v_call: TRBV12-3/TRBV12-4; d_call: TRBD1; clone_size: many; j_call: TRBJ1-2; cdr3_aa: CASTLSGTGGSGYTF; cdr3_nt: TGTGCCAGCACCCTCTCCGGGACAGGGGGCTCTGGCTACACCTTC
cdr3_length: 12; v_call: TRBV11-2; d_call: -; clone_size: -; j_call: TRBJ2-3; cdr3_aa: CASISPADTQYF; cdr3_nt: TGTGCCAGCATCTCTCCCGCGGATACGCAGTATTTT
cdr3_length: 15; v_call: TRBV6-5; d_call: -; clone_size: many; j_call: TRBJ2-5; cdr3_aa: CASSDWTEYQETQYF; cdr3_nt: TGTGCCAGCAGTGACTGGACAGAGTACCAAGAGACCCAGTACTTC
cdr3_length: 16; v_call: TRBV27; d_call: TRBD1; clone_size: many; j_call: TRBJ1-2; cdr3_aa: CASNPGQGLSNYGYTF; cdr3_nt: TGTGCCAGCAATCCAGGACAGGGGCTCAGTAACTATGGCTACACCTTC
cdr3_length: 13; v_call: TRBV20-1; d_call: -; clone_size: few; j_call: TRBJ2-3; cdr3_aa: CSVGAPWEDTQYF; cdr3_nt: TGCAGTGTGGGCGCCCCCTGGGAAGATACGCAGTATTTT
cdr3_length: 16; v_call: TRBV5-1; d_call: -; clone_size: few; j_call: TRBJ1-4; cdr3_aa: CASSFTIGAYGEKLFF; cdr3_nt: TGCGCCAGCAGCTTCACTATCGGGGCATACGGTGAAAAACTGTTTTTT